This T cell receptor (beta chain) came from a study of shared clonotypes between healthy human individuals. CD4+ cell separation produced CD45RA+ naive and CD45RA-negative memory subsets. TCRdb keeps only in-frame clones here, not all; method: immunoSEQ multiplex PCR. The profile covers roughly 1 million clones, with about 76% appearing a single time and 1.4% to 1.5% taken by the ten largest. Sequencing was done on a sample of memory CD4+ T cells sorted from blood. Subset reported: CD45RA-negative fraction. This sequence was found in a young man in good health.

The CDR3 loop is CASSFGLKEETQYF. Here the CDR3 DNA reads TGTGCCAGCAGTTTTGGGCTAAAGGAAGAGACCCAGTACTTC. The rearrangement joins TRBV28 to TRBJ2-5; D gene uncertain. Trimming removed 3 bases from V and 3 bases from J, with 11 bases in between. The germline gives CDR1 MDHEN, CDR2 SYDVKM. This CDR3 spans 14 amino acids.